Each of the 6 T cell receptor beta chains below was sequenced from the same sample in a study of T-cell reconstitution after alpha-beta-depleted transplantation in children. Unique molecular identifiers tagged the TCRbeta library. TCRdb passed the PCR reads through MiXCR, listing each CDR3 protein once. The table has 530,000 or so distinct CDR3 sequences, 27% seen once; the top ten hold 35% to 40%. This specimen was PBMCs, taken before TCRalphabeta/CD19-depleted stem cell transplant. Receptor source: a boy under three years old with Wiskott-Aldrich syndrome, due to receive a stem cell transplant.

This chain uses TRBV3-1 with TRBJ2-3; tentatively, D is TRBD1 (6 bases). Looked up from germline, CDR1 is LGHDT and CDR2 is YNNKEL (reference sequence). The CDR3 runs 15 residues. Trimming took 6 bases from V and 2 from J, leaving 15 bases between them. The CDR3 DNA follows: TGTGCCAGCAGTGATCAGGGGCGGGTCACAGATACGCAGTATTTT. As protein: CASSDQGRVTDTQYF.

This clonotype was seen at least ten times. This CDR3 reads CASSPGYGYTF. The CDR3 nucleotides read TGTGCCAGCTCACCAGGCTATGGCTACACCTTC. The chain employs TRBV18 and TRBJ1-2; D ambiguous. This CDR3 region has 11 residues. Trimming took off 2 bases at V and 4 bases at J, with 2 bases between the two ends. The germline V gene has CDR1 KGHSH and CDR2 LQKENI. Together with reference TRBV18 and TRBJ1-2, the CDR3 gives the full variable domain: NAGVMQNPRHLVRRRGQEARLRCSPMKGHSHVYWYRQLPEEGLKFMVYLQKENIIDESGMPKERFSAEFPKEGPSILRIQQVVRGDSAAYFCASSPGYGYTFGSGTRLTVV.

The rearrangement links TRBV5-1 to TRBJ2-7; D is ambiguous. V was clipped by 4 bases and J by 1 base, with 12 bases between them. This CDR3 is built from 14 residues. CDR1 and CDR2 (germline): SGHRS, YFSETQ. CDR3 loop: CASSTLPESYEQYF. The CDR3 DNA sequence: TGCGCCAGCAGCACCCTGCCGGAATCCTACGAGCAGTACTTC.

V usage is TRBV5-5 and J usage is TRBJ2-1; D uncertain. Looked up from germline, CDR1 is SGHKS and CDR2 is YYEKEE (reference sequence). The V end lost 4 bases, the J end lost 7 bases, and 9 bases lay between the germline ends. The CDR3 runs 12 residues. The chain's CDR3 is CASSLSLNEQFF. CDR3 DNA sequence: TGTGCCAGCAGCCTGAGTTTAAATGAGCAGTTCTTC.

The gene calls are TRBV15 and TRBJ2-7, with 8 bases lining up with TRBD1. Trimming cost V 0 bases and J 4 bases; bases outside gene matches: 5. The germline gives CDR1 LNHNV, CDR2 YYDKDF (reference sequence). The CDR3 is 15 residues long. CDR3 in amino acids: CATSRDRDRFYEQYF. CDR3 nucleotides: TGTGCCACCAGCAGAGATCGGGACAGGTTTTACGAGCAGTACTTC.

The DNA of the CDR3 is TGCAGTGCCAGTAACCCGGGACTAGCGCCCTACGAGCAGTACTTC. Translation: CSASNPGLAPYEQYF. V and J are TRBV20-1 and TRBJ2-7, with 10 bases fitting TRBD2. CDR1 is DFQATT, CDR2 SNEGSKA, per germline (reference sequence). With 6 bases clipped from V and 2 bases from J, the junction kept 10 bases outside the gene matches. The CDR3 extends over 15 amino acids.